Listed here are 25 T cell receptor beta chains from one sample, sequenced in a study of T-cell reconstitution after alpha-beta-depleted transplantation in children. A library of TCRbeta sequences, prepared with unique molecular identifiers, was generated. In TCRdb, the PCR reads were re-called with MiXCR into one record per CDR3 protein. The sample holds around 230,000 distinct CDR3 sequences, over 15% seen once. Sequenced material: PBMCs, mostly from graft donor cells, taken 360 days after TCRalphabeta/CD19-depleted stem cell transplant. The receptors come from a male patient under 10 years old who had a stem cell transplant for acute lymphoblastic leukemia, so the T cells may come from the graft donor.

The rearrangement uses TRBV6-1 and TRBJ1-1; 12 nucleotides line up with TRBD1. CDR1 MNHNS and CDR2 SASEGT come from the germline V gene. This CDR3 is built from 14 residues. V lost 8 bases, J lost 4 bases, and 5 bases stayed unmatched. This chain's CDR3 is CASRDRGRITEAFF. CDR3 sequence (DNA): TGTGCCAGCCGGGACAGGGGGCGCATCACTGAAGCTTTCTTT.

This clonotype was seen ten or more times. The CDR3 DNA is TGCAGTGTTAGTTACAGATCCTACGAGCAGTACTTC. It translates to CSVSYRSYEQYF. This rearrangement joins TRBV20-1 to TRBJ2-7, with D unresolved. The CDR3 has 12 amino acids. The V gene's germline CDR1 is DFQATT and CDR2 SNEGSKA (reference sequence). V lost 7 bases to trimming and J lost 1 base, with 11 bases between them.

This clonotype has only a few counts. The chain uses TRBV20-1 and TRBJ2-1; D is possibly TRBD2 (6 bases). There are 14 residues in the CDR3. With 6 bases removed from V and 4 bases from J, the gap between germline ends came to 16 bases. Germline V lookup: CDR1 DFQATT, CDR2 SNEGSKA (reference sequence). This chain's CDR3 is CSAFLGRAYNEQFF. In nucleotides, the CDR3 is TGCAGTGCCTTCCTCGGGAGAGCTTACAATGAGCAGTTCTTC.

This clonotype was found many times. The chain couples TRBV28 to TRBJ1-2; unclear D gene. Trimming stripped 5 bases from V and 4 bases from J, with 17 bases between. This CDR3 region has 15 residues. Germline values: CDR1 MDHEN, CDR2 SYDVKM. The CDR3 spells CASSRSGTTAYGYTF. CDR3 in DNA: TGTGCCAGCAGTCGGTCGGGAACGACGGCCTATGGCTACACCTTC.

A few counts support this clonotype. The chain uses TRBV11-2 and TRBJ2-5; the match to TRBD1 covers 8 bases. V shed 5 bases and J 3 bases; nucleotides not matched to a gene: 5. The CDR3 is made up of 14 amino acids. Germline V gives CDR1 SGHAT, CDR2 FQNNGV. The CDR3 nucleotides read TGTGCCAGCAGCCGGAACAGGGGGGAAGAGACCCAGTACTTC. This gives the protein CASSRNRGEETQYF.

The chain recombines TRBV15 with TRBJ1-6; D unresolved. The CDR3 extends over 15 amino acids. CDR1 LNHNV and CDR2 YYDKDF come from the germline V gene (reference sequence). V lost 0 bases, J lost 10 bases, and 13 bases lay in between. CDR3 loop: CATSRDLAGQSPLHF. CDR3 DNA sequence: TGTGCCACCAGCAGAGATCTGGCAGGCCAGTCACCCCTCCACTTT.

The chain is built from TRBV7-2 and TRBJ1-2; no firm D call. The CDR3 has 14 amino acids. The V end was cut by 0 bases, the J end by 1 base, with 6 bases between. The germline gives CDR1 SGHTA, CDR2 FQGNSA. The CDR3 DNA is TGTGCCAGCAGCTTAGCCAGTCTTAACTATGGCTACACCTTC. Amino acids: CASSLASLNYGYTF.

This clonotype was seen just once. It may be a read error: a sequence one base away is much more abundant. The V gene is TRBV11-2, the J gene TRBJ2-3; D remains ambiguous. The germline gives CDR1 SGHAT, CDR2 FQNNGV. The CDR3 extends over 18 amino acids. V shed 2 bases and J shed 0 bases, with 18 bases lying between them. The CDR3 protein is CASSLSLGIAISTDTQYF. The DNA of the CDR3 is TGTGCCAGCAGCTTAAGTCTGGGAATAGCCATAAGCACAGATACGCAGTATTTT. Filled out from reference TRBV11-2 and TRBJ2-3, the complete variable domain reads EAGVAQSPRYKIIEKRQSVAFWCNPISGHATLYWYQQILGQGPKLLIQFQNNGVVDDSQLPKDRFSAERLKGVDSTLKIQPAKLEDSAVYLCASSLSLGIAISTDTQYFGPGTRLTVL.

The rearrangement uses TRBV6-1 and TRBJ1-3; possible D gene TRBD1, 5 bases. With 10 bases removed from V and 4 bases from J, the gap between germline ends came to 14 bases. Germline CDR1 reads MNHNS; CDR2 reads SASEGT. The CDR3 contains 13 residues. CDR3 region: CATLTTVGNTIYF. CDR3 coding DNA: TGTGCCACCTTGACGACAGTAGGAAACACCATATATTTT.

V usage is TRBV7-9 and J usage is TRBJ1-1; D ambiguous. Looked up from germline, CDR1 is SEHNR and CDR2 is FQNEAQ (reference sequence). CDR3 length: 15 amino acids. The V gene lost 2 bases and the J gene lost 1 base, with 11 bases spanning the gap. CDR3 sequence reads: CASSLKNNRNTEAFF. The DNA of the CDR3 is TGTGCCAGCAGCTTAAAGAACAATCGGAACACTGAAGCTTTCTTT.

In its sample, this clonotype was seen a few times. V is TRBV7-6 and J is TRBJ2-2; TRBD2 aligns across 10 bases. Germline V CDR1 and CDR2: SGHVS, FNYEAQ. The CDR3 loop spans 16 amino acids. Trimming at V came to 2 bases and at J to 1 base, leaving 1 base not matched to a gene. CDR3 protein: CASSLLAGENTGELFF. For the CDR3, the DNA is TGTGCCAGCAGCTTACTAGCGGGAGAGAACACCGGGGAGCTGTTTTTT.

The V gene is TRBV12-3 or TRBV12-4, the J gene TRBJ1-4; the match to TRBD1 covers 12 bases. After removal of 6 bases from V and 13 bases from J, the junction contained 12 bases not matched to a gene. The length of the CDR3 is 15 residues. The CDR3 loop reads CASSPGTGGAYRLFF. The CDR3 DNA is TGTGCCAGCAGCCCAGGGACAGGGGGCGCGTATAGACTGTTTTTT.

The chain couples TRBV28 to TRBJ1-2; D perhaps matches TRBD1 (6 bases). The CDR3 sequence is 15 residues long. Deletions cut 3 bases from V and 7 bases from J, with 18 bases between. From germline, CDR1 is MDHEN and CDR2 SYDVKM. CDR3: CASSFGTRGSGGYTF. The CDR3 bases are TGTGCCAGCAGTTTTGGGACAAGGGGATCGGGTGGCTACACCTTC.

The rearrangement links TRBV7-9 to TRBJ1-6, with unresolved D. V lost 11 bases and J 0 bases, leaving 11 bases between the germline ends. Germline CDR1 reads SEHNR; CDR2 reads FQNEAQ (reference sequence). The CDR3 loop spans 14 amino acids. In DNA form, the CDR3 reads TGTGCCTGCGAAAGAAGCTCCTATAATTCACCCCTCCACTTT. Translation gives CACERSSYNSPLHF.

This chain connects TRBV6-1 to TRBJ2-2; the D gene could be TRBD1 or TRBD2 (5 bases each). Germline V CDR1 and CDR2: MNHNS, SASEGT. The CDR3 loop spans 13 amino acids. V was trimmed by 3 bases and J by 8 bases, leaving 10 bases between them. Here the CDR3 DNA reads TGTGCCAGCAGTGACCTCTGGGGGGGGGAGCTGTTTTTT. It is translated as CASSDLWGGELFF.

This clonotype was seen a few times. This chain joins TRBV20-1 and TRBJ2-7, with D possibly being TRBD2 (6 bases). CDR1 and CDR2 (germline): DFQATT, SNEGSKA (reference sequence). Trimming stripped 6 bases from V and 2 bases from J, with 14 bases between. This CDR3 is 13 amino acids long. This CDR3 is CSAGPGVAYEQYF. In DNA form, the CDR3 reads TGCAGTGCCGGGCCGGGGGTAGCCTACGAGCAGTACTTC.

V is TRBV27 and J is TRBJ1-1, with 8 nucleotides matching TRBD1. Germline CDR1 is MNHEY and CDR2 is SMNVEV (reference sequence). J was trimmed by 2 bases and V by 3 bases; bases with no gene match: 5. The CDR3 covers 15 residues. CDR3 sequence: CASSFQDRVNTEAFF. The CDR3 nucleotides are TGTGCCAGCAGTTTTCAGGACAGGGTAAACACTGAAGCTTTCTTT.

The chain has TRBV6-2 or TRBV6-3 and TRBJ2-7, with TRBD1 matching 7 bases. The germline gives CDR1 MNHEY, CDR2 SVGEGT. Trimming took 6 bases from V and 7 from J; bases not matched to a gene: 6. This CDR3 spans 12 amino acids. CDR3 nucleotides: TGTGCCAGCAGCCGACCAGGGGGAGAGCAGTACTTC. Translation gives CASSRPGGEQYF.

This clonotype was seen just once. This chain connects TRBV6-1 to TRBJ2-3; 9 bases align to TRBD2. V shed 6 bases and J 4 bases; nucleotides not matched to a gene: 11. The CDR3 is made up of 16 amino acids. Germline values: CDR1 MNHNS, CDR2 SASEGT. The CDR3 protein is CASSARGGAESDTQYF. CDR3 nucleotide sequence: TGTGCCAGCAGCGCCCGCGGGGGGGCCGAGTCAGATACGCAGTATTTT.

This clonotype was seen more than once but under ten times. CDR3 loop: CASRTTGTASSYEQYF. As DNA, the CDR3 is TGTGCCAGCAGGACAACCGGGACTGCGAGCTCCTACGAGCAGTACTTC. The chain combines TRBV11-2 with TRBJ2-7; the D gene is possibly TRBD2 (6 bases). This CDR3 spans 16 amino acids. The V and J ends lost 6 bases and 0 bases respectively, with 18 bases between them. Germline V gene data show CDR1 as SGHAT and CDR2 as FQNNGV.

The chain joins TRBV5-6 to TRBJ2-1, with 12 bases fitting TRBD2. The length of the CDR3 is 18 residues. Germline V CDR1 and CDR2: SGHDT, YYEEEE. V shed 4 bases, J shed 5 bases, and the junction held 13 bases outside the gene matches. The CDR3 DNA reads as TGTGCCAGCAGCCTGGGGCTAGCGGGGGGGCCGTTTCACAATGAGCAGTTCTTC. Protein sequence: CASSLGLAGGPFHNEQFF.

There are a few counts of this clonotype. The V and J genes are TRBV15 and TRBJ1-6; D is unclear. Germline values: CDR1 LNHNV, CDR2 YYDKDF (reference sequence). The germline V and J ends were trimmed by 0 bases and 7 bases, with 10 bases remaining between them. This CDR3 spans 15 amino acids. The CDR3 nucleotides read TGTGCCACCAGCAGAGAGCAGATTGGAAATTCACCCCTCCACTTT. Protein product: CATSREQIGNSPLHF.

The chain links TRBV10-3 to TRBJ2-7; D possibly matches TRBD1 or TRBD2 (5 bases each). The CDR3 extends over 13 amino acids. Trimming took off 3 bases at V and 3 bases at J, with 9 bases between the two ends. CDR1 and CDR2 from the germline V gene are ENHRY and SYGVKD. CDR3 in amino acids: CAISDRELYEQYF. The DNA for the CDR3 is TGTGCCATCAGTGACAGGGAGCTCTACGAGCAGTACTTC.

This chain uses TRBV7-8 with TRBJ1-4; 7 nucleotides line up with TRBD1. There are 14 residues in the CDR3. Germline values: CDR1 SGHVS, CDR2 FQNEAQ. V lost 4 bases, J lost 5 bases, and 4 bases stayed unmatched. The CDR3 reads CASSSGTVNEKLFF. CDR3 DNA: TGTGCCAGCAGCTCCGGGACAGTCAATGAAAAACTGTTTTTT.

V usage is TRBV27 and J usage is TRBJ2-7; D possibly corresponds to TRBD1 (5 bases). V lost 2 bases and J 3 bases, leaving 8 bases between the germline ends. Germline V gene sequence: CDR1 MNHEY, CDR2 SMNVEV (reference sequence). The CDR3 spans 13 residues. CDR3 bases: TGTGCCAGCAGTTTAAAGACAGACTACGAGCAGTACTTC. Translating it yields CASSLKTDYEQYF.